The rows below give T cell receptor beta chains drawn from one sample of a study of immune heterogeneity within non-small cell lung tumors. A single record per CDR3 protein comes from TCRdb applying MiXCR to the multiplex PCR reads. The table includes about 10,000 distinct CDR3 sequences, 15% to 20% detected once. Sequenced input: lung tumor tissue. The receptors here all came from a middle-aged man with non-small cell lung cancer. Both conserved end residues are trimmed from each CDR3.

v_gene,j_gene,CDR3aa
TRBV6-1,TRBJ1-1,ASSAQGALGTEAF
TRBV7-7,TRBJ2-7,VSSLSRESYEQY
TRBV7-9,TRBJ2-3,ASSFSPRQFTDTQY
TRBV6-2/TRBV6-3,TRBJ2-1,ASSHLAGVHNEQF
TRBV19,TRBJ1-1,ASSSQGGAEAF
TRBV7-7,TRBJ2-7,ASSLQPGGTYEQY
TRBV28,TRBJ2-7,ASSSDRSYEQY
TRBV28,TRBJ1-2,ASSSGQGYDGYT
TRBV19,TRBJ1-2,ASSIAGGYGYT
TRBV7-2,TRBJ2-7,ASSLAASYEQY
TRBV3-1,TRBJ1-2,ASSQTDRDGYT
TRBV4-2,TRBJ2-7,ASSPFRGDYEQY
TRBV3-1,TRBJ2-7,ASSQGAGPTEQY
TRBV7-6,TRBJ1-2,ASSPQRTLYGYT
TRBV4-3,TRBJ1-1,ASSQDISTEAF
TRBV20-1,TRBJ1-5,SARVSIGSMSNQPQH
TRBV15,TRBJ1-1,ATSRDKGVNTEAF
TRBV14,TRBJ2-5,ASSLLRGTSGSETQY
TRBV3-1,TRBJ1-3,ASSFPDARNTIY
TRBV2,TRBJ2-5,ASQRTGFVYQETQY
TRBV6-1,TRBJ2-7,ASSTSGAASYEQY
TRBV27,TRBJ2-7,ASSTTGYGPEQY
TRBV7-6,TRBJ2-2,ASSLVGELF
TRBV7-2,TRBJ2-7,ASSYGGPYEQY
TRBV15,TRBJ1-2,ATSRGDRNYGYT
TRBV5-1,TRBJ2-2,ASGTGNRYTGELF
TRBV4-2,TRBJ1-6,ASSQDRDSWSSPLH
TRBV6-1,TRBJ2-6,ASSAQGEGANVLT
TRBV6-1,TRBJ2-7,ASRDESLLQY
TRBV7-2,TRBJ2-7,ASSSQGSSYEQY
TRBV19,TRBJ2-7,ASSASTSGRAIYEQY
TRBV2,TRBJ1-2,ASSYSGAGGYT
TRBV5-6,TRBJ2-6,ASSLRPGTGWPGANVLT
TRBV7-9,TRBJ1-1,ASSLATGMNTEAF
TRBV7-9,TRBJ2-4,ASSPLGGAKNIQY
TRBV20-1,TRBJ2-7,SARYGSLYEQY
TRBV3-1,TRBJ1-6,ASSQGTGDSPLH
TRBV10-2,TRBJ1-2,ASSESSVYGYT
TRBV7-8,TRBJ1-4,ASSPRDREAPNEKLF
TRBV29-1,TRBJ2-7,SVEDPRAYEQY
TRBV3-1,TRBJ1-1,ASSRRGDTEAF
TRBV15,TRBJ2-3,ATSREAGVGGRTDTQY
TRBV4-1,TRBJ1-6,ASSQRTGSSYNSPLH
TRBV12-3/TRBV12-4,TRBJ1-1,ASSPRGRGITEAF
TRBV19,TRBJ1-6,ASSPRPNSPLH
TRBV4-2,TRBJ2-3,ASRDRGSTDTQY
TRBV9,TRBJ2-3,ASSVRGAGGPLTDTQY
TRBV28,TRBJ2-7,ASSLGRTYEQY
TRBV11-2,TRBJ2-5,ASSFSTSGGQETQY
TRBV7-2,TRBJ2-5,ASSFRGRKAGQETQY
TRBV13,TRBJ1-1,ASSVQELEAF
TRBV6-1,TRBJ2-5,ASSDLDRDY
TRBV9,TRBJ2-5,ASSVGVFETQY
TRBV19,TRBJ2-3,ASTGRDTQY
TRBV20-1,TRBJ2-3,SAGGRDNTDTQY
TRBV12-3/TRBV12-4,TRBJ2-7,ASSLMVLAGEREQY
TRBV14,TRBJ2-2,ASSQDLGGTGELF
TRBV9,TRBJ2-5,ASSPGTSLY
TRBV4-1,TRBJ1-1,ASSHVLRVRKVNTEAF